Reported below is one T cell receptor (beta chain). Its matching antigen is unknown. The data were taken from a study of CD8 T cells in ankylosing spondylitis. Study results and limitations: A motif of eight or nine highly homologous TCR beta variants was seen as apparently characteristic of ankylosing spondylitis blood.

MiXCR, applied by TCRdb to the 5' RACE reads, yields one record per CDR3 protein. The table shows 670,000 or so distinct CDR3 sequences, with about 20% occurring only once. This TCR was recovered from a male donor with ankylosing spondylitis. Sequences were obtained from blood, either unsorted or a sorted T cell fraction (not recorded which).

The CDR3 DNA sequence: TGCGCCAGCAGCGTCCTATCGGGGGGTCAGGAGACCCAGTACTTC. The encoded protein is CASSVLSGGQETQYF. The J gene is TRBJ2-5, the V gene TRBV5-1, with 7 bases lining up with TRBD2. Germline CDR1 reads SGHRS; CDR2 reads YFSETQ. This CDR3 is built from 15 residues. V shed 4 bases, J shed 5 bases, and the junction held 11 bases outside the gene matches.